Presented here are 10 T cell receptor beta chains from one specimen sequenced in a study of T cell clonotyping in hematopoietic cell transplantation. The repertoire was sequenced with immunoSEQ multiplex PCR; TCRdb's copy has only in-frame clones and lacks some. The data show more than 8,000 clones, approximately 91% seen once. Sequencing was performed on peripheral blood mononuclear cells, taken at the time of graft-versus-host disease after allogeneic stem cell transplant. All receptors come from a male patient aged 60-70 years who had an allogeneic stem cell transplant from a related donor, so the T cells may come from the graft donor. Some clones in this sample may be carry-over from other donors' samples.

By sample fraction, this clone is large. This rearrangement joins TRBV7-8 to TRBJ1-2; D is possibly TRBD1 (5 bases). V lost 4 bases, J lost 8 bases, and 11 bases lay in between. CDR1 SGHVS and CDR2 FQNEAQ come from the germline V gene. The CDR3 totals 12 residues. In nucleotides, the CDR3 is TGTGCCAGCAGCTACGGGACTCACGGCTACACCTTC. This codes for CASSYGTHGYTF. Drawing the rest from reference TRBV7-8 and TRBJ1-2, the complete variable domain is GAGVSQSPRYKVAKRGQDVALRCDPISGHVSLFWYQQALGQGPEFLTYFQNEAQLDKSGLPSDRFFAERPEGSVSTLKIQRTQQEDSAVYLCASSYGTHGYTFGSGTRLTVV.

The CDR3 spells CASSLGSSGDIQYF. Written as DNA, the CDR3 is TGTGCCAGCTCACTCGGGAGCTCGGGAGACATTCAGTACTTC. This chain uses TRBV18 with TRBJ2-4; a possible D gene is TRBD2 (6 bases). The germline V and J ends were trimmed by 4 bases and 8 bases, with 15 bases remaining between them. The CDR3 runs to 14 residues. The germline gives CDR1 KGHSH, CDR2 LQKENI.

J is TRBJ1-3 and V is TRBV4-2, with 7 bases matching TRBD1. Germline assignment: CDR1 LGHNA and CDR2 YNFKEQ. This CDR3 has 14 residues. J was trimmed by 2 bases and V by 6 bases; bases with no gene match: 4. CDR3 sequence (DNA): TGTGCCAGCAGAGGGACAGATGCTGGAAACACCATATATTTT. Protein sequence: CASRGTDAGNTIYF.

CDR3 amino acids: CASSGLSGADQPQHF. In DNA form, the CDR3 reads TGTGCCAGCAGTGGACTTTCGGGGGCCGATCAGCCCCAGCATTTT. The chain recombines TRBV25-1 with TRBJ1-5, with D possibly being TRBD1 (6 bases). The ends were cut back, 4 bases at V and 5 bases at J, with 15 bases in the middle. The germline gives CDR1 MGHDK, CDR2 SYGVNS. The CDR3 is 15 amino acids.

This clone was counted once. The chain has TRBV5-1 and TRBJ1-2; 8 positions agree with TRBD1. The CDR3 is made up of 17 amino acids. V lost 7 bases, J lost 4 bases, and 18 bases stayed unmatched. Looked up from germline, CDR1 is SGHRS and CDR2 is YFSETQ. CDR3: CASSLGAGRGRGYGYTF. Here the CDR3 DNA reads TGCGCCAGCTCCCTTGGGGCAGGCAGGGGGCGCGGCTATGGCTACACCTTC.

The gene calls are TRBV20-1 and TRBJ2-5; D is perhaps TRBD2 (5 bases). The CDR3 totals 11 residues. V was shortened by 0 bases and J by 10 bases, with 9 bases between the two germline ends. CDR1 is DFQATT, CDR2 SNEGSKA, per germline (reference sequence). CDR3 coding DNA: TGCAGTGCTAGAGACGGGATGAACCAGTACTTC. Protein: CSARDGMNQYF.

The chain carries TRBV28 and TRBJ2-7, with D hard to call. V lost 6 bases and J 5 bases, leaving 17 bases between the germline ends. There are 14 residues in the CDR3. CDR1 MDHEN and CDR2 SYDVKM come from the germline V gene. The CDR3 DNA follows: TGTGCCAGCAGCCCTCCAGTTTCCTGGGACGAGCAGTACTTC. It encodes CASSPPVSWDEQYF.

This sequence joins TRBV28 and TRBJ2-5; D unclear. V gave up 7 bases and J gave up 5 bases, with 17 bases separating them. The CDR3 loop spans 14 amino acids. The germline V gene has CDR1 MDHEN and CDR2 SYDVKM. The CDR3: CASTPGGSVETQYF. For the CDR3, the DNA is TGTGCCAGCACCCCAGGTGGGTCCGTGGAGACCCAGTACTTC.

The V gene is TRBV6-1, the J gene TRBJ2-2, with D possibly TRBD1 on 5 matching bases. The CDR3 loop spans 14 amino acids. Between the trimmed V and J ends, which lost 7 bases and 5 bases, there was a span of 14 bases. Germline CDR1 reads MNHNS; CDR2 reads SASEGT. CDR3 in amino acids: CASNLDQGTGELFF. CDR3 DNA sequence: TGTGCCAGCAACCTAGATCAGGGAACCGGGGAGCTGTTTTTT.

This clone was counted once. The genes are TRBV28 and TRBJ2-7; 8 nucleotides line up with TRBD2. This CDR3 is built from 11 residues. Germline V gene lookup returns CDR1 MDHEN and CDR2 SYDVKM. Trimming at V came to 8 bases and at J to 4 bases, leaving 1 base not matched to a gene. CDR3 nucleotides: TGTGCCAGCCGCGGGAGGTACGAGCAGTACTTC. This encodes CASRGRYEQYF.